Following are 9 T cell receptor beta chains from one sample sequenced in a study of T cell changes during pregnancy in multiple sclerosis (dated by TCRdb to between 2017 and 2020). Libraries came from the immunoSEQ multiplex PCR assay. TCRdb's version of the immuneACCESS table is confined to in-frame rearrangements and falls short of the full clone set. An unresolved V gene accounts for under half of the shortfall where checked; the remainder is of unknown origin. The sample records fewer than 50,000 clones, 94% of which are singletons. The ten largest account for approximately 5.5% of the sample. Sample: CD8+ T cells from peripheral blood mononuclear cells, taken before pregnancy. These receptors came from a female donor with multiple sclerosis, enrolled in a pregnancy study.

The chain is built from TRBV27 and TRBJ2-1, with 9 nucleotides matching TRBD2. This CDR3 is 15 amino acids long. With 4 bases clipped from V and 7 bases from J, the junction kept 8 bases outside the gene matches. Per the germline V gene, CDR1 is MNHEY and CDR2 is SMNVEV (reference sequence). The CDR3, as DNA: TGTGCCAGCAGTTCCGTAGCGGGAGTGACGAATGAGCAGTTCTTC. Residues: CASSSVAGVTNEQFF.

The genes are TRBV15 and TRBJ1-2; D is perhaps TRBD1 (6 bases). The CDR3 extends over 15 amino acids. The V end lost 3 bases, the J end lost 6 bases, and 17 bases lay between the germline ends. Germline CDR1 and CDR2: LNHNV and YYDKDF (reference sequence). CDR3 in amino acids: CATSRDTTGSHGYTF. CDR3 nucleotide sequence: TGTGCCACCAGCAGGGATACGACAGGTTCTCATGGCTACACCTTC.

V usage is TRBV5-1 and J usage is TRBJ2-3; TRBD2 is a possible D gene (6 bases). Germline assignment: CDR1 SGHRS and CDR2 YFSETQ. V lost 5 bases and J 5 bases, leaving 15 bases between the germline ends. CDR3 length equals 14 residues. The CDR3 loop is CASRVEWDLDTQYF. The CDR3 region has the DNA TGCGCCAGCAGGGTGGAGTGGGACTTAGATACGCAGTATTTT.

The chain joins TRBV28 to TRBJ1-5; D is undetermined. Germline-derived CDR1 and CDR2 are MDHEN and SYDVKM. V was cut by 2 bases and J by 3 bases, with 14 bases left in between. The CDR3 consists of 16 residues. Here the CDR3 reads CASSLTFSRPNQPQHF. The CDR3, as DNA: TGTGCCAGCAGTTTAACTTTCAGCAGGCCCAATCAGCCCCAGCATTTT.

The chain combines TRBV7-6 with TRBJ2-2; TRBD2 might be the D (5 bases). Trimming took off 5 bases at V and 3 bases at J, with 10 bases between the two ends. There are 14 residues in the CDR3. Germline assignment: CDR1 SGHVS and CDR2 FNYEAQ. CDR3 in DNA: TGTGCCAGCAGCCCTACTAGAGACACCGGGGAGCTGTTTTTT. The encoded protein is CASSPTRDTGELFF.

The chain employs TRBV19 and TRBJ2-1; 9 nucleotides align to TRBD2. The V and J ends lost 8 bases and 2 bases, in that order; junction bases with no gene match: 1. Per the germline V gene, CDR1 is LNHDA and CDR2 is SQIVND (reference sequence). The CDR3 has 13 residues. The CDR3 spells CASASGAYNEQFF. The CDR3 nucleotides read TGTGCCAGTGCTAGCGGGGCCTACAATGAGCAGTTCTTC.

This clone was counted a single time. This same CDR3 is encoded by further DNA sequences in the sample. The rearrangement links TRBV27 to TRBJ1-1; 9 nucleotides align to TRBD1. The CDR3 has 15 amino acids. In germline, CDR1 is MNHEY, CDR2 SMNVEV (reference sequence). V dropped 3 bases and J dropped 0; count of bases not matched to a gene: 2. The CDR3 coding sequence is TGTGCCAGCAGTTTGGGACAGGGTCTGAACACTGAAGCTTTCTTT. Protein product: CASSLGQGLNTEAFF.

This chain connects TRBV2 to TRBJ2-1; D is possibly TRBD2 (5 bases). The CDR3 is 13 residues long. V lost 2 bases, J lost 7 bases, and 9 bases lay in between. In germline, CDR1 is SNHLY, CDR2 FYNNEI. CDR3 protein: CASSEYGGNEQFF. Here the CDR3 DNA reads TGTGCCAGCAGTGAATACGGCGGGAATGAGCAGTTCTTC.

This clone appeared once. The chain couples TRBV6-5 to TRBJ2-5; TRBD2 matches at 8 bases. Germline CDR1 and CDR2: MNHEY and SVGAGI. The trim removed 2 bases at V and 4 bases at J, leaving 3 bases unmatched. There are 14 residues in the CDR3. CDR3 sequence reads: CASSYRLAIETQYF. CDR3 in DNA: TGTGCCAGCAGTTACCGACTAGCGATAGAGACCCAGTACTTC.